Shown below are 2 T cell receptor beta chains from a single sample sequenced in a study of cytomegalovirus exposure and HLA in healthy donors. 13 Jbeta primers and 60 Vbeta primers were used for the PCR. Assay used: immunoSEQ multiplex PCR; TCRdb lists only in-frame clones, some missing. Its table records about 200,000 clones. The specimen sequenced was PBMCs. These receptors all come from a boy aged 5-17 years in good health and CMV-seronegative.

This rearrangement joins TRBV30 to TRBJ2-5; TRBD2 matches at 9 bases. This CDR3 contains 15 residues. Germline CDR1 GTSNPN, CDR2 SVGIG (reference sequence). Losses at the gene ends were 2 bases for V and 1 base for J; bases not matched to a gene: 5. The CDR3 sequence is CAWSRGGGAQETQYF. Here the CDR3 DNA reads TGTGCCTGGAGTCGGGGCGGGGGGGCCCAAGAGACCCAGTACTTC.

The chain links TRBV27 to TRBJ2-3; 10 bases align to TRBD2. This CDR3 is 16 amino acids long. V gave up 5 bases and J gave up 7 bases; unmatched junction bases: 12. Per the germline V gene, CDR1 is MNHEY and CDR2 is SMNVEV (reference sequence). The CDR3 spells CASSMPSGGVANTQYF. DNA of the CDR3: TGTGCCAGCAGTATGCCCAGCGGGGGGGTTGCTAATACGCAGTATTTT.